Listed here is a single T cell receptor beta chain. Trimming removed 8 bases from V and 6 bases from J; junction bases left unmatched: 10. CDR3 size: 15 residues. The V gene's germline CDR1 is MNHEY and CDR2 SMNVEV (reference sequence). This record belongs to a study of blood T cell repertoires in COVID-19. Background on the study: Whether acute or convalescent, the COVID-19 samples came from the United States, Italy and Spain. In each case, the material was cDNA or gDNA derived from T cells, B-cell-depleted T cells, or PBMCs.

Per the authors' pipeline: Using reference gene primer amplification, nucleated cell counts were estimated. Sequenced by immunoSEQ multiplex PCR; TCRdb stores in-frame clones only, minus some. From that table come the V and J calls and clone size; the DNA was used to work out D and trimming. The data contain tens of thousands of clones, 75% to 80% of them singletons. This sequence originates from a man between 50 and 59 years old with active or convalescent COVID-19. The sequenced sample consisted of peripheral blood. V usage is TRBV27 and J usage is TRBJ1-5, with 10 bases fitting TRBD1. The CDR3 protein is CASGAGTGVFQPQHF. CDR3 DNA sequence: TGTGCCAGCGGGGCCGGGACAGGGGTCTTTCAGCCCCAGCATTTT.